The clone carrying this TCR beta chain has a handful of counts. These data are taken from a study of T cells after yellow fever vaccination. The V gene's germline CDR1 is SEHNR and CDR2 FQNEAQ (reference sequence). V was shortened by 2 bases and J by 0 bases, with 10 bases between the two germline ends. The CDR3 covers 15 residues. TCRdb used MiXCR to reprocess the 5' RACE reads, holding one entry per CDR3 protein. The sample lists hundreds of thousands of distinct CDR3 sequences; around a tenth were seen once. J is TRBJ1-1 and V is TRBV7-9; no definite D call. This specimen was PBMCs, taken on the day of the first yellow fever vaccination. The TCR originated in a man aged 18 to 29 who received the YFV17D yellow fever vaccine. In nucleotides, the CDR3 is TGTGCCAGCAGCTTATTGAACAACATGAACACTGAAGCTTTCTTT. Translating it yields CASSLLNNMNTEAFF.